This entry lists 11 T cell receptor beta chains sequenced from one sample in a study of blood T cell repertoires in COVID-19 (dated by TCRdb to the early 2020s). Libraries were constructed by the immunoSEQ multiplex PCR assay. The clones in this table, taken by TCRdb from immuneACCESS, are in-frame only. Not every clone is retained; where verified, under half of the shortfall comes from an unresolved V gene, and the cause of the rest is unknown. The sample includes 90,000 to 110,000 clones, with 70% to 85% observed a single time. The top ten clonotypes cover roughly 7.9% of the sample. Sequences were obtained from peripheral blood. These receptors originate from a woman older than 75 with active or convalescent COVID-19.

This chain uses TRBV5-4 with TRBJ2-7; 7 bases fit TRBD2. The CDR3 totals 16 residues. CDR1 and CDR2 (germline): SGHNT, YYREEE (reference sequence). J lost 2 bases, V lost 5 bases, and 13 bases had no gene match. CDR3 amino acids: CASSTRRGEGPYEQYF. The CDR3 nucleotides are TGTGCCAGCAGTACCCGACGAGGGGAGGGCCCCTACGAGCAGTACTTC.

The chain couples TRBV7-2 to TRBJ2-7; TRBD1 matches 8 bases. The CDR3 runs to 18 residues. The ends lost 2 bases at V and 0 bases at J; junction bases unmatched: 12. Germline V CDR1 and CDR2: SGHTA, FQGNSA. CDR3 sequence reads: CASSLRPGTGPSSYEQYF. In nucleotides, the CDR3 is TGTGCCAGCAGCTTAAGGCCTGGGACAGGTCCAAGCTCCTACGAGCAGTACTTC.

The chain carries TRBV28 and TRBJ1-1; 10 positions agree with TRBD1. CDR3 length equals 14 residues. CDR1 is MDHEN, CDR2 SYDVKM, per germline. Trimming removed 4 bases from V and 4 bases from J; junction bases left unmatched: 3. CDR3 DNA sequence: TGTGCCAGCAGTTCGACAGGGGGCGCCACTGAAGCTTTCTTT. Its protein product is CASSSTGGATEAFF.

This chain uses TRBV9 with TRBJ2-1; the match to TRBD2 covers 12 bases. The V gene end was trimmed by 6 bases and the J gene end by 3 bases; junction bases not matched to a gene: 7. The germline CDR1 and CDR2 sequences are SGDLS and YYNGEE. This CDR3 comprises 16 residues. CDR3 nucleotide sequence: TGTGCCAGCACCTACGGACTAGCGGGACGCTACAATGAGCAGTTCTTC. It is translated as CASTYGLAGRYNEQFF.

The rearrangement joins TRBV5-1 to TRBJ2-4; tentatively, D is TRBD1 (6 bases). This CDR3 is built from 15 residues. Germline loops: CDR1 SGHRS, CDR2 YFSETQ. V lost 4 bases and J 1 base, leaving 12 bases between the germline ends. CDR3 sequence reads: CASSDPGVAKNIQYF. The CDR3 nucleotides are TGCGCCAGCAGCGATCCAGGGGTGGCCAAAAACATTCAGTACTTC.

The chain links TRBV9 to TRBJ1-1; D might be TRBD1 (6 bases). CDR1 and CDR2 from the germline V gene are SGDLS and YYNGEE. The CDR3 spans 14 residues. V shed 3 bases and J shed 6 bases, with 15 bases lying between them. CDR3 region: CASSAQGLGAEAFF. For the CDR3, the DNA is TGTGCCAGCAGCGCACAGGGTTTGGGCGCTGAAGCTTTCTTT.

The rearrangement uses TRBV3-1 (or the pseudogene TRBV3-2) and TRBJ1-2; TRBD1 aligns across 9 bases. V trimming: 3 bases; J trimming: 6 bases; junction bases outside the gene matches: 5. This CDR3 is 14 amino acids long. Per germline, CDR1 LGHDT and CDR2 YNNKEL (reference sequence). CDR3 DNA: TGTGCCAGCAGCCACACAGGGGGCGGAAATGGCTACACCTTC. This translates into CASSHTGGGNGYTF.

The CDR3 coding sequence is TGTGCCAGCAGGAGACAGGGGACCAATTCACCCCTCCACTTT. Its protein product is CASRRQGTNSPLHF. The chain couples TRBV27 to TRBJ1-6; 8 nucleotides align to TRBD1. V dropped 6 bases and J dropped 7; count of bases not matched to a gene: 5. The germline gives CDR1 MNHEY, CDR2 SMNVEV (reference sequence). This CDR3 comprises 14 residues.

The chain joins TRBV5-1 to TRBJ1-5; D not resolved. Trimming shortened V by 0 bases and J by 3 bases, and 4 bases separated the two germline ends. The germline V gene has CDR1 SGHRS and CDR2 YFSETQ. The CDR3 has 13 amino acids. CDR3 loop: CASSLALNQPQHF. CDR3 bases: TGCGCCAGCAGCTTGGCCCTCAATCAGCCCCAGCATTTT.

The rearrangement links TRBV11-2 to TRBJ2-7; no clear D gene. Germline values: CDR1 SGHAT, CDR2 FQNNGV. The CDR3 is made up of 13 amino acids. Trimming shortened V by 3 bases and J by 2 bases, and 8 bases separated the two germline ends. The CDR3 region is CASSFGGTYEQYF. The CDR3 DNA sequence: TGTGCCAGCAGCTTTGGCGGTACCTACGAGCAGTACTTC. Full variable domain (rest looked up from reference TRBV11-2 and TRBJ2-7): EAGVAQSPRYKIIEKRQSVAFWCNPISGHATLYWYQQILGQGPKLLIQFQNNGVVDDSQLPKDRFSAERLKGVDSTLKIQPAKLEDSAVYLCASSFGGTYEQYFGPGTRLTVT.

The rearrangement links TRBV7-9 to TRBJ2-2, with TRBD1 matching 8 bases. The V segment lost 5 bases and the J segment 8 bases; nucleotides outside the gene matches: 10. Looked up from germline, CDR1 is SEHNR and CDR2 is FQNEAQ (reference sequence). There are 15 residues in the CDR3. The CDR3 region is CASSEGQVPLGELFF. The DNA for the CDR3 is TGTGCCAGCAGCGAGGGACAGGTCCCGTTGGGGGAGCTGTTTTTT.